This entry lists 21 T cell receptor beta chains sequenced from one sample in a study of blood T cell repertoires in COVID-19. Libraries were prepared by immunoSEQ multiplex PCR; TCRdb keeps only in-frame clonotypes and omits some of them. The data show under 350,000 clones, with approximately 86% seen just once and around 4% held by the top ten. The sample was PBMCs or T cells enriched from blood (not recorded which). These receptors were obtained from a middle-aged woman with acute COVID-19.

The rearrangement links TRBV16 to TRBJ1-5; possible D gene TRBD1, 5 bases. Germline CDR1 reads KGHSY; CDR2 reads FQNENV. CDR3 length equals 16 residues. Trimming shortened V by 2 bases and J by 0 bases, and 11 bases separated the two germline ends. CDR3 coding DNA: TGTGCCAGCAGCCAAGAGACAGTTTATAGCAATCAGCCCCAGCATTTT. The encoded protein is CASSQETVYSNQPQHF.

This chain joins TRBV3-1 (or the pseudogene TRBV3-2) and TRBJ1-1, with D perhaps matching TRBD1 (6 bases). V was clipped by 5 bases and J by 11 bases, with 15 bases between them. Germline values: CDR1 LGHDT, CDR2 YNNKEL (reference sequence). The CDR3 has 12 residues. The CDR3 bases are TGTGCCAGCAGCTCGCCGTACCAGGGGGCTTTCTTT. Its protein product is CASSSPYQGAFF.

V gene TRBV7-8 combines with J gene TRBJ1-4; 10 nucleotides align to TRBD1. The junction had 9 bases not matched to a gene; V was cut back by 5 bases and J by 9 bases. The CDR3 has 15 residues. Germline CDR1 reads SGHVS; CDR2 reads FQNEAQ. CDR3 region: CASSPGEGQGKKLFF. The CDR3 DNA follows: TGTGCCAGCAGCCCGGGGGAGGGACAGGGGAAAAAACTGTTTTTT.

The chain uses TRBV7-2 and TRBJ2-7; unclear D gene. The CDR3 is 13 residues long. Per germline, CDR1 SGHTA and CDR2 FQGNSA. V shed 5 bases and J shed 0 bases, with 8 bases lying between them. The DNA for the CDR3 is TGTGCCAGCAGCCAAGCCAACTCCTACGAGCAGTACTTC. Encoded protein: CASSQANSYEQYF. The full variable domain, in which reference TRBV7-2 and TRBJ2-7 provide the parts outside the CDR3, is GAGVSQSPSNKVTEKGKDVELRCDPISGHTALYWYRQSLGQGLEFLIYFQGNSAPDKSGLPSDRFSAERTGGSVSTLTIQRTQQEDSAVYLCASSQANSYEQYFGPGTRLTVT.

The chain employs TRBV6-4 and TRBJ1-5; no definite D call. Germline lookup yields CDR1 MRHNA and CDR2 SNTAGT. This CDR3 region has 14 residues. V lost 2 bases to trimming and J lost 6 bases, with 11 bases between them. DNA of the CDR3: TGTGCCAGCAGTGACGGAGGGTTCGGTCAGCCCCAGCATTTT. Protein sequence: CASSDGGFGQPQHF.

The V and J genes are TRBV4-2 and TRBJ2-3, with D maybe TRBD1 (7 bases). From germline, CDR1 is LGHNA and CDR2 YNFKEQ. The V end was cut by 6 bases, the J end by 0 bases, with 10 bases between. The CDR3 extends over 14 amino acids. The CDR3 protein is CASRQGGSTDTQYF. In nucleotides, the CDR3 is TGTGCCAGCAGGCAGGGGGGAAGCACAGATACGCAGTATTTT.

This chain uses TRBV6-6 with TRBJ2-1; D uncertain. Germline V CDR1 and CDR2: MNHNY, SVGAGI (reference sequence). The ends were cut back, 5 bases at V and 5 bases at J, with 7 bases in the middle. The CDR3 runs to 12 residues. This CDR3 is CASSQQNNEQFF. The CDR3 nucleotides are TGTGCCAGCAGTCAACAGAACAATGAGCAGTTCTTC.

J is TRBJ2-1 and V is TRBV15; 8 positions agree with TRBD2. Germline V CDR1 and CDR2: LNHNV, YYDKDF (reference sequence). With 5 bases clipped from V and 7 bases from J, the junction kept 4 bases outside the gene matches. CDR3 size: 13 residues. This CDR3 reads CATSGAGVNEQFF. The CDR3 nucleotides read TGTGCCACCAGCGGAGCGGGAGTTAATGAGCAGTTCTTC.

Concerning this clone itself: The junction departs from the called germline gene at one end, perhaps through a read error. The gene calls are TRBV5-4 and TRBJ2-2, with 9 bases identical to TRBD2. The CDR3 loop spans 17 amino acids. CDR1 and CDR2 from the germline V gene are SGHNT and YYREEE (reference sequence). DNA for the CDR3: TGTGCCAGCAGCTTGACAGCGGGAGGCCCGAACGCCGGGGAGCTGTTTTTT. Translation: CASSLTAGGPNAGELFF.

The chain employs TRBV5-1 and TRBJ1-6; 9 bases are shared with TRBD1. J lost 1 base, V lost 0 bases, and 8 bases had no gene match. Germline CDR1 and CDR2: SGHRS and YFSETQ. CDR3 length: 19 residues. The CDR3 is CASSLGAPGTGSYNSPLHF. Here the CDR3 DNA reads TGCGCCAGCAGCTTGGGCGCACCCGGGACAGGGTCCTATAATTCACCCCTCCACTTT. Based on the CDR3 plus reference TRBV5-1 and TRBJ1-6, the full variable domain is KAGVTQTPRYLIKTRGQQVTLSCSPISGHRSVSWYQQTPGQGLQFLFEYFSETQRNKGNFPGRFSGRQFSNSRSEMNVSTLELGDSALYLCASSLGAPGTGSYNSPLHFGNGTRLTVT.

This clone came up once. This rearrangement joins TRBV11-3 to TRBJ2-7, with 7 bases matching TRBD2. Germline lookup yields CDR1 SGHNT and CDR2 YENEEA. The CDR3 has 12 amino acids. The ends lost 4 bases at V and 6 bases at J; junction bases unmatched: 3. The CDR3 loop is CASSSGEGEQYF. The DNA for the CDR3 is TGTGCCAGCAGCTCCGGGGAGGGCGAGCAGTACTTC.

The chain uses TRBV11-2 and TRBJ1-4, with a possible D match to TRBD1 (6 bases). Trimming left V 1 base short and J 0 bases short, with 9 bases between. The length of the CDR3 is 16 residues. Germline CDR1 is SGHAT and CDR2 is FQNNGV. The CDR3 DNA reads as TGTGCCAGCAGCTTAGTACAGGGAGCAACTAATGAAAAACTGTTTTTT. Protein product: CASSLVQGATNEKLFF.

The rearrangement uses TRBV11-2 and TRBJ2-7, with 10 bases identical to TRBD1. The CDR3 has 15 residues. Per germline, CDR1 SGHAT and CDR2 FQNNGV. The trim removed 2 bases at V and 2 bases at J, leaving 3 bases unmatched. The CDR3 region is CASSLYGTGAYEQYF. CDR3 nucleotide sequence: TGTGCCAGCAGCTTATATGGGACAGGGGCCTACGAGCAGTACTTC.

The genes are TRBV6-5 and TRBJ2-3; no definite D call. CDR3 size: 14 residues. Germline CDR1 reads MNHEY; CDR2 reads SVGAGI. Trimming removed 7 bases at V and 7 bases at J, with 18 bases between. CDR3 protein: CASKTDSLQYTQYF. The CDR3 nucleotides are TGTGCCAGCAAAACTGACTCCCTGCAATATACGCAGTATTTT.

On this clone itself: One end of the junction varies from germline; a read error may be responsible. The V gene is TRBV2, the J gene TRBJ2-1; D is unresolved. Germline values: CDR1 SNHLY, CDR2 FYNNEI. The CDR3 extends over 13 amino acids. The DNA of the CDR3 is TGTGCCGGCAGTTCGAGTTCCTACAATGAGCAGTTCTTC. Protein: CAGSSSSYNEQFF.

In this sample, this clone turned up a few times. The chain has TRBV7-9 and TRBJ1-2; TRBD1 matches 8 bases. Germline V gene sequence: CDR1 SEHNR, CDR2 FQNEAQ (reference sequence). CDR3 length equals 15 residues. V trimming: 2 bases; J trimming: 8 bases; junction bases outside the gene matches: 10. CDR3 protein: CASSLHIEDRDGYTF. The CDR3, as DNA: TGTGCCAGCAGCTTACATATTGAGGACAGGGACGGCTACACCTTC.

V and J are TRBV6-5 and TRBJ2-1; 10 nucleotides agree with TRBD2. The CDR3 totals 16 residues. V was pared by 4 bases and J by 6 bases, with 9 bases of the junction left unmatched. Per the germline V gene, CDR1 is MNHEY and CDR2 is SVGAGI. CDR3 in amino acids: CASSSPSGGAGNEQFF. As DNA, the CDR3 is TGTGCCAGCAGTTCTCCGAGCGGGGGGGCCGGCAATGAGCAGTTCTTC.

This clone was seen once. The genes are TRBV9 and TRBJ1-1; D unclear. V shed 0 bases and J shed 0 bases, with 9 bases lying between them. Germline V gives CDR1 SGDLS, CDR2 YYNGEE. The CDR3 totals 15 residues. CDR3 DNA sequence: TGTGCCAGCAGCGTAGGAGCGAACATGAACACTGAAGCTTTCTTT. Its protein is CASSVGANMNTEAFF.

Only a few counts were recorded for this clone. This rearrangement joins TRBV6-2 or TRBV6-3 to TRBJ1-5; TRBD1 aligns across 7 bases. The length of the CDR3 is 16 residues. In germline, CDR1 is MNHEY, CDR2 SVGEGT. Unmatched junction bases numbered 6, after V lost 2 bases and J lost 2 bases. Written as DNA, the CDR3 is TGTGCCAGCAGTTACGGGACAGCAAGGGGCAATCAGCCCCAGCATTTT. It codes for CASSYGTARGNQPQHF.

The chain joins TRBV18 to TRBJ1-1, with D tentatively TRBD1 (5 bases). Germline values: CDR1 KGHSH, CDR2 LQKENI. This CDR3 region has 16 residues. Trimming stripped 2 bases from V and 1 base from J, with 14 bases between. CDR3 nucleotide sequence: TGTGCCAGCTCACCATCCCAGGGAGGCGGGAACACTGAAGCTTTCTTT. Translation: CASSPSQGGGNTEAFF. The variable domain in full, with the rest retrieved from reference TRBV18 and TRBJ1-1, is NAGVMQNPRHLVRRRGQEARLRCSPMKGHSHVYWYRQLPEEGLKFMVYLQKENIIDESGMPKERFSAEFPKEGPSILRIQQVVRGDSAAYFCASSPSQGGGNTEAFFGQGTRLTVV.

The chain employs TRBV6-5 and TRBJ1-2, with 9 bases fitting TRBD1. Per germline, CDR1 MNHEY and CDR2 SVGAGI. Trimming took 5 bases from V and 5 from J; bases not matched to a gene: 6. The CDR3 is made up of 14 amino acids. In DNA, the CDR3 is TGTGCCAGCAGTACCGGGACAGGGCTGTATGGCTACACCTTC. Its translation: CASSTGTGLYGYTF.